Below, one T cell receptor beta chain is given with its context. Antigen specificity is unknown. Splitting of each subset's genomic DNA was done evenly across several immunoSEQ plates. Profiling relied on immunoSEQ multiplex PCR, and the TCRdb table lists in-frame clones only, not all of them. The sample includes over a million clones, roughly 95% of them seen just once. The V gene end was trimmed by 5 bases and the J gene end by 4 bases; junction bases not matched to a gene: 6. CDR1 and CDR2 from the germline V gene are LNHDA and SQIVND (reference sequence). The CDR3 extends over 15 amino acids. These data are taken from a study of shared clonotypes between healthy human individuals. General study findings and limits: Estimated clonotype richness was generally higher in naive than memory subsets.

The sample consisted of naive CD4+ T cells sorted from blood. Subset given: CD45RA+ positively selected. This chain joins TRBV19 and TRBJ2-5; 11 bases are a match to TRBD2. The receptor comes from a man in his thirties or forties in good health. This chain's CDR3 is CASSETSGSGETQYF. The CDR3 DNA sequence: TGTGCCAGTAGTGAAACTAGCGGGAGTGGAGAGACCCAGTACTTC.